Each of the 25 T cell receptor beta chains below was sequenced from the same sample in a study of T cells in Graves' hyperthyroidism and ophthalmopathy (dated 2019 in TCRdb). Library generation was performed with multiplex PCR. This sample was sequenced with an Illumina HiSeq 2000. Amplification of TCR beta CDR3 regions was carried out from RNA transcripts. The TCR CDR3 was subjected to a first round of RT-PCR using the HTBI primer set and the Qiagen OneStep RT-PCR kit. TCRdb applied fastp at Q25 and MiXCR to the public reads, then kept only in-frame beta chains. Each record represents a unique CDR3 protein, reported with the most common genes and DNA among its rows. Counted in this sample were hundreds of thousands of distinct CDR3 sequences; roughly 17% of them appeared once. The top ten constitute approximately 18% of the sample. Sequencing was done on a sample of blood. The receptors were sampled from a woman in her late teens or twenties with Graves' hyperthyroidism.

This clonotype showed up many times. This sequence joins TRBV5-1 and TRBJ2-7; D is possibly TRBD1 or TRBD2 (6 bases each). From germline, CDR1 is SGHRS and CDR2 YFSETQ. This CDR3 spans 15 amino acids. V gave up 3 bases and J gave up 5 bases, with 18 bases separating them. As DNA, the CDR3 is TGCGCCAGCAGCTCCCCTCGAGGGGGGCGCAACGAGCAGTACTTC. This translates into CASSSPRGGRNEQYF. The whole variable domain, remainder taken from reference TRBV5-1 and TRBJ2-7, is KAGVTQTPRYLIKTRGQQVTLSCSPISGHRSVSWYQQTPGQGLQFLFEYFSETQRNKGNFPGRFSGRQFSNSRSEMNVSTLELGDSALYLCASSSPRGGRNEQYFGPGTRLTVT.

This clonotype was counted between two and nine times. The CDR3, as DNA: TGCAGCGTTGGTTTTCAACGCTACGAGCAGTACTTC. Encoded protein: CSVGFQRYEQYF. This chain joins TRBV29-1 and TRBJ2-7; D remains ambiguous. Trimming stripped 4 bases from V and 3 bases from J, with 10 bases between. Germline CDR1 reads SQVTM; CDR2 reads ANQGSEA. The CDR3 is made up of 12 amino acids.

The genes are TRBV19 and TRBJ2-1; the D is unclear. Germline assignment: CDR1 LNHDA and CDR2 SQIVND (reference sequence). The CDR3 loop spans 12 amino acids. Trimming shortened V by 5 bases and J by 5 bases, and 7 bases separated the two germline ends. The CDR3 here is CASSLPHNEQFF. The CDR3 DNA is TGTGCCAGTAGTTTGCCCCACAATGAGCAGTTCTTC. The full variable domain, in which reference TRBV19 and TRBJ2-1 provide the parts outside the CDR3, is DGGITQSPKYLFRKEGQNVTLSCEQNLNHDAMYWYRQDPGQGLRLIYYSQIVNDFQKGDIAEGYSVSREKKESFPLTVTSAQKNPTAFYLCASSLPHNEQFFGPGTRLTVL.

CDR3 residues: CASSWDREGGYTF. The CDR3 nucleotides read TGTGCCAGCAGCTGGGACAGGGAGGGTGGCTACACCTTC. This rearrangement joins TRBV12-3 or TRBV12-4 to TRBJ1-2; 9 bases are shared with TRBD1. With 6 bases clipped from V and 7 bases from J, the junction kept 6 bases outside the gene matches. This CDR3 contains 13 residues.

This clonotype was picked up a small number of times. The chain has TRBV2 and TRBJ1-5; TRBD1 is a possible D gene (6 bases). The germline V and J ends were trimmed by 9 bases and 2 bases, with 14 bases remaining between them. Germline V lookup: CDR1 SNHLY, CDR2 FYNNEI. The CDR3 is 14 amino acids. DNA of the CDR3: TGTGCCAGAGGGACATCTATAGGCAATCAGCCCCAGCATTTT. Residues: CARGTSIGNQPQHF. Variable domain in full (rest from reference TRBV2 and TRBJ1-5): EPEVTQTPSHQVTQMGQEVILRCVPISNHLYFYWYRQILGQKVEFLVSFYNNEISEKSEIFDDQFSVERPDGSNFTLKIRSTKLEDSAMYFCARGTSIGNQPQHFGDGTRLSIL.

J is TRBJ1-6 and V is TRBV5-6; no clear D. Trimming cost V 2 bases and J 5 bases, with 11 bases left between them. There are 15 residues in the CDR3. The germline V gene has CDR1 SGHDT and CDR2 YYEEEE. The CDR3 DNA reads TGTGCCAGCAGCTTTAGGGAGGCCCATAATTCACCCCTCCACTTT. This encodes CASSFREAHNSPLHF.

This clonotype was detected only a few times. An end of the junction does not agree with germline; a read error may underlie this. The CDR3 bases are TGTGCCGGCAGCTTAAGAGGGGAAGAGACCCAGTACTTC. Residues: CAGSLRGEETQYF. This rearrangement joins TRBV5-1 to TRBJ2-5, with D perhaps given as TRBD1 or TRBD2 (5 bases each). The germline gives CDR1 SGHRS, CDR2 YFSETQ. CDR3 length: 13 residues.

For this clonotype: A read error may be the cause here, since a much bigger clone is one base away. The chain has TRBV20-1 and TRBJ1-2; a possible D gene is TRBD1 (6 bases). V lost 8 bases, J lost 7 bases, and 20 bases lay in between. Germline assignment: CDR1 DFQATT and CDR2 SNEGSKA (reference sequence). CDR3 length equals 13 residues. DNA for the CDR3: TGCAGTACACTACCCCCAGGGGCTGGTGGCTACACCTTC. Protein: CSTLPPGAGGYTF.

The table lists this clonotype with a count of one. The chain links TRBV9 to TRBJ1-2; unclear D gene. The CDR3 contains 16 residues. The ends were cut back, 0 bases at V and 5 bases at J, with 17 bases in the middle. The germline CDR1 and CDR2 sequences are SGDLS and YYNGEE. The CDR3 DNA follows: TGTGCCAGCAGCGTAGGGGATTCGTTAACCGGATATGGCTACACCTTC. Encoded protein: CASSVGDSLTGYGYTF.

The chain has TRBV11-1 and TRBJ2-1; D might be TRBD2 (6 bases). Germline loops: CDR1 SGHAT, CDR2 FQDESV (reference sequence). Between the trimmed V and J ends, which lost 2 bases and 8 bases, there was a span of 10 bases. This CDR3 contains 13 residues. CDR3 in amino acids: CASSLYGRYEQFF. Here the CDR3 DNA reads TGTGCCAGCAGCTTATACGGGAGATATGAGCAGTTCTTC.

The chain couples TRBV6-2 or TRBV6-3 to TRBJ2-1; TRBD2 might be the D (6 bases). The CDR3 is made up of 12 amino acids. V lost 0 bases to trimming and J lost 10 bases, with 7 bases between them. Germline-derived CDR1 and CDR2 are MNHEY and SVGEGT. The CDR3, as DNA: TGTGCCAGCAGTTACTCGGGACTCGAGCAGTTCTTC. Translation: CASSYSGLEQFF.

This chain connects TRBV6-1 to TRBJ2-5; TRBD2 agrees at 8 bases. The CDR3 extends over 15 amino acids. V lost 7 bases, J lost 5 bases, and 12 bases stayed unmatched. Germline-derived CDR1 and CDR2 are MNHNS and SASEGT. The CDR3: CASTYSGGGSETQYF. The DNA of the CDR3 is TGTGCCAGCACCTACTCGGGGGGGGGTTCGGAGACCCAGTACTTC.

This clonotype occurred a few times. The chain links TRBV24-1 to TRBJ2-1; possible D gene TRBD1, 7 bases. CDR3 length: 19 amino acids. The V gene's germline CDR1 is KGHDR and CDR2 SFDVKD. V was trimmed by 5 bases and J by 3 bases, leaving 25 bases between them. The DNA of the CDR3 is TGTGCCACCAGTGCCGCCTCGGGGCGGGACAGACGTTTCTACAATGAGCAGTTCTTC. It codes for CATSAASGRDRRFYNEQFF.

In the case of this clonotype: The junction departs from germline at one end; a sequencing error may be responsible. The chain links TRBV11-2 to TRBJ2-1; a possible D gene is TRBD1 (6 bases). Germline V CDR1 and CDR2: SGHAT, FQNNGV. The CDR3 loop spans 14 amino acids. CDR3 DNA sequence: TGTGCCAGCAGCTTCACTGGTGGGGGCCCTGAGCAGCTCTTC. Protein sequence: CASSFTGGGPEQLF.

The rearrangement joins TRBV4-1 to TRBJ2-1; D is undetermined. Germline CDR1 is MGHRA and CDR2 is YSYEKL. The CDR3 has 14 amino acids. V lost 0 bases to trimming and J lost 4 bases, with 7 bases between them. CDR3 sequence reads: CASSQELPYNEQFF. As DNA, the CDR3 is TGCGCCAGCAGCCAAGAATTACCTTACAATGAGCAGTTCTTC.

This clonotype was detected only a few times. CDR3 sequence: CASSLYGKGYQETQYF. For the CDR3, the DNA is TGTGCCAGCAGCTTGTACGGTAAAGGGTACCAAGAGACCCAGTACTTC. V usage is TRBV5-6 and J usage is TRBJ2-5; no definite D call. V gave up 1 base and J gave up 0 bases, with 13 bases separating them. This CDR3 is 16 amino acids long. Per the germline V gene, CDR1 is SGHDT and CDR2 is YYEEEE.

In this sample, this clonotype turned up a few times. The V gene is TRBV24-1, the J gene TRBJ2-1, with 7 nucleotides matching TRBD1. The trim removed 3 bases at V and 5 bases at J, leaving 3 bases unmatched. In germline, CDR1 is KGHDR, CDR2 SFDVKD. This CDR3 region has 14 residues. The CDR3 DNA follows: TGTGCCACCAGTGATCCCGACAGGGACAATGAGCAGTTCTTC. Translated, it gives CATSDPDRDNEQFF.

This clonotype was picked up many times. The chain uses TRBV9 and TRBJ2-6, with a tentative D call TRBD1 (5 bases). Trimming removed 3 bases from V and 4 bases from J, with 11 bases in between. CDR1 SGDLS and CDR2 YYNGEE come from the germline V gene. The CDR3 is 15 amino acids. CDR3 nucleotide sequence: TGTGCCAGCAGCGCCAGGGCGTACGGGGCCAACGTCCTGACTTTC. Protein: CASSARAYGANVLTF. Filled out from reference TRBV9 and TRBJ2-6, the complete variable domain reads DSGVTQTPKHLITATGQRVTLRCSPRSGDLSVYWYQQSLDQGLQFLIQYYNGEERAKGNILERFSAQQFPDLHSELNLSSLELGDSALYFCASSARAYGANVLTFGAGSRLTVL.

This chain connects TRBV20-1 to TRBJ2-2; the match to TRBD2 covers 11 bases. After removal of 2 bases from V and 5 bases from J, the junction contained 4 bases not matched to a gene. Germline loops: CDR1 DFQATT, CDR2 SNEGSKA (reference sequence). This CDR3 has 15 amino acids. The CDR3 bases are TGCAGTGCTAGATTAGCGGGGGGGCTTACCGGGGAGCTGTTTTTT. It translates to CSARLAGGLTGELFF.

This clonotype turned up a few times. The chain uses TRBV6-5 and TRBJ1-1; D is ambiguous. This CDR3 has 11 residues. The germline V gene encodes CDR1 MNHEY and CDR2 SVGAGI. The germline V and J ends were trimmed by 4 bases and 11 bases, with 11 bases remaining between them. The CDR3 DNA follows: TGTGCCAGCAGTTTGGGTCTGAGGGCTTTCTTT. Translating it yields CASSLGLRAFF.

This clonotype is a singleton in its sample. A much larger clone lies one base from this, so it may be a read error. V gene TRBV3-1 combines with J gene TRBJ2-3; a weak D match, TRBD2 (5 bases). The CDR3 contains 16 residues. In germline, CDR1 is LGHDT, CDR2 YNNKEL (reference sequence). CDR3 sequence reads: CASGQYPGSLGDTQYF. In DNA form, the CDR3 reads TGTGCCAGCGGCCAATATCCGGGATCCCTAGGGGATACGCAGTATTTT.

The chain combines TRBV2 with TRBJ1-4; the match to TRBD1 covers 8 bases. The CDR3 runs 14 residues. Germline assignment: CDR1 SNHLY and CDR2 FYNNEI. Trimming removed 6 bases from V and 14 bases from J; junction bases left unmatched: 14. This CDR3 is CASSGHRGSRFLFF. For the CDR3, the DNA is TGTGCCAGCAGCGGGCACAGGGGGTCCCGCTTCCTGTTTTTT.

This chain connects TRBV9 to TRBJ2-1; 9 bases fit TRBD1. The V gene's germline CDR1 is SGDLS and CDR2 YYNGEE. This CDR3 contains 17 residues. Trimming removed 3 bases from V and 6 bases from J; junction bases left unmatched: 13. The CDR3 region is CASSARPGTGILNEQFF. As DNA, the CDR3 is TGTGCCAGCAGCGCCCGTCCCGGGACAGGGATTCTCAATGAGCAGTTCTTC.

In its sample, this clonotype was seen many times. This sequence joins TRBV27 and TRBJ2-1; tentatively, D is TRBD1 or TRBD2 (5 bases each). The germline gives CDR1 MNHEY, CDR2 SMNVEV (reference sequence). The CDR3 is made up of 16 amino acids. The ends were cut back, 4 bases at V and 5 bases at J, with 18 bases in the middle. Here the CDR3 DNA reads TGTGCCAGCAGTTCGGCTACGGGACGGATTAACAATGAGCAGTTCTTC. Protein product: CASSSATGRINNEQFF.

This clonotype was recorded many times. The rearrangement uses TRBV20-1 and TRBJ2-3; D ambiguous. The V gene's germline CDR1 is DFQATT and CDR2 SNEGSKA (reference sequence). V lost 2 bases to trimming and J lost 3 bases, with 9 bases between them. The CDR3 runs to 13 residues. The CDR3 here is CSARPAGTDTQYF. In DNA form, the CDR3 reads TGCAGTGCTAGACCAGCAGGAACAGATACGCAGTATTTT.